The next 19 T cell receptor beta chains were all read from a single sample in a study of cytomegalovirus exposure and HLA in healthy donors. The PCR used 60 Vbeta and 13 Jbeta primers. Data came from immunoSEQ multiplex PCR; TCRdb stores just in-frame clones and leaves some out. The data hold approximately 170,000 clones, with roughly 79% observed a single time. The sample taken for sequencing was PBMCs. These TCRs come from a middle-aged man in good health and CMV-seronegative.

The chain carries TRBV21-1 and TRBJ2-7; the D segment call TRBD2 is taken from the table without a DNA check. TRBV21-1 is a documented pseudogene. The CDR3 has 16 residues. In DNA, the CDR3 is TGTGCCAGCAGCAAAGTTCTGGCTAGCGGGGTCTACGAGCAGTACGTC. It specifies CASSKVLASGVYEQYV.

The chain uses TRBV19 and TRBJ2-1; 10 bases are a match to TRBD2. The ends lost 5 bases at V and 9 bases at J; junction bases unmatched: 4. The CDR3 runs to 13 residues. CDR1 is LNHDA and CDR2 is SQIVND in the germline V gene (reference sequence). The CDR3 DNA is TGTGCCAGTAGTTTAGCGGGAGGTAGTGAGCAGTTCTTC. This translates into CASSLAGGSEQFF.

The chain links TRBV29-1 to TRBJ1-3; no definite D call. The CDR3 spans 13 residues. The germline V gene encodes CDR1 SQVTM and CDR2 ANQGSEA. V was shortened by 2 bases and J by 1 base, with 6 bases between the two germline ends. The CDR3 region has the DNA TGCAGCGTTGAACGGGGATCTGGAAACACCATATATTTT. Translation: CSVERGSGNTIYF.

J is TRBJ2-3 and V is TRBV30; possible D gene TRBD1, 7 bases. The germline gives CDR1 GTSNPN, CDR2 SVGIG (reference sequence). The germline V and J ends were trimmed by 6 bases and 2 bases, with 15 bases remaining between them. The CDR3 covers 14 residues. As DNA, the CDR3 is TGTGCCTGCTCCGGAGGGACAGTCACAGATACGCAGTATTTT. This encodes CACSGGTVTDTQYF.

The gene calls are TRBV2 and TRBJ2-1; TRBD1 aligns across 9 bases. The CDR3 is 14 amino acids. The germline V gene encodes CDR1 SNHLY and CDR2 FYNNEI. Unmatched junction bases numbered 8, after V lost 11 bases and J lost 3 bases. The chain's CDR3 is CASQGTGNYNEQFF. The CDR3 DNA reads TGTGCCTCTCAAGGGACAGGGAACTACAATGAGCAGTTCTTC.

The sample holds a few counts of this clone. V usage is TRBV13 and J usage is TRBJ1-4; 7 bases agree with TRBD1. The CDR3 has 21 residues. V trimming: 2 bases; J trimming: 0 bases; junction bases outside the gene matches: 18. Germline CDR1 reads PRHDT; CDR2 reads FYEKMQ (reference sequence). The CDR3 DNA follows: TGTGCCAGCAGCTTAAGTCCCCTCTTAAGGGACAGCTACGCAACTAATGAAAAACTGTTTTTT. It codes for CASSLSPLLRDSYATNEKLFF.

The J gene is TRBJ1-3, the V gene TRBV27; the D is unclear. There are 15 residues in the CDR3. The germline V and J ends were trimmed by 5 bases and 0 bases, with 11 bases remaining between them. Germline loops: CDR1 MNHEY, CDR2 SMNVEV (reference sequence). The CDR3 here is CASSDGVFSGNTIYF. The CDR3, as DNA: TGTGCCAGCAGTGACGGGGTTTTCTCTGGAAACACCATATATTTT.

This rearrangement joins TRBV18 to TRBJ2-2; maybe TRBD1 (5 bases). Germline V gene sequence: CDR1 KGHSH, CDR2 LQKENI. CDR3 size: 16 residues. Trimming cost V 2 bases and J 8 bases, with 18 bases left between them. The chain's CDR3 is CASSPDSHLVGGELFF. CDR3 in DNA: TGTGCCAGCTCACCAGACAGCCACCTGGTGGGGGGGGAGCTGTTTTTT.

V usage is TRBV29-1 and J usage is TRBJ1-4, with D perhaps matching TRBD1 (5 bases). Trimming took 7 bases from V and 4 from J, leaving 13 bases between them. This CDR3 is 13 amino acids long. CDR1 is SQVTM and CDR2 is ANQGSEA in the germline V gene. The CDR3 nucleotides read TGCAGCGGCCAGGGTGGTGGTAATGAAAAACTGTTTTTT. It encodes CSGQGGGNEKLFF.

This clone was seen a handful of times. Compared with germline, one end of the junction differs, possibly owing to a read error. The CDR3, as DNA: TGTGCCATCATTAAGACAGGTAATATAGCCAAAAACAGTCAGTACTTC. Its translation is CAIIKTGNIAKNSQYF. The genes are TRBV10-3 and TRBJ2-4; D possibly corresponds to TRBD1 (6 bases). The germline V gene encodes CDR1 ENHRY and CDR2 SYGVKD. The CDR3 length is 16 residues.

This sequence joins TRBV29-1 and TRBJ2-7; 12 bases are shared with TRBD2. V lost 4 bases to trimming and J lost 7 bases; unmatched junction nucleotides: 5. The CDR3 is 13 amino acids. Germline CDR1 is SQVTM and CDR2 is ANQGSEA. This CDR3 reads CSVGGLAGKEQYF. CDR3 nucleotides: TGCAGCGTTGGGGGACTAGCGGGTAAGGAGCAGTACTTC.

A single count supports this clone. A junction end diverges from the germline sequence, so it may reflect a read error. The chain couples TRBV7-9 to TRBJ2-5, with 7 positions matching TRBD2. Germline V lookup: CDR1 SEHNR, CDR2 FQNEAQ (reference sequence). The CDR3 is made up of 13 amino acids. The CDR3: CSSSQRGEETQYF. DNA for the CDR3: TGTTCCAGCAGCCAGCGGGGCGAAGAGACCCAGTACTTC.

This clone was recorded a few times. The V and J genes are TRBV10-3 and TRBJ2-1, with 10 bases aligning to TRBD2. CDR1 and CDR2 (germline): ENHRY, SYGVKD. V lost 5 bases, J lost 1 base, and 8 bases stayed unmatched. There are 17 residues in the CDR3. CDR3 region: CAISPLAGGPSYNEQFF. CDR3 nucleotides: TGTGCCATCAGTCCCTTAGCGGGAGGACCTTCCTACAATGAGCAGTTCTTC.

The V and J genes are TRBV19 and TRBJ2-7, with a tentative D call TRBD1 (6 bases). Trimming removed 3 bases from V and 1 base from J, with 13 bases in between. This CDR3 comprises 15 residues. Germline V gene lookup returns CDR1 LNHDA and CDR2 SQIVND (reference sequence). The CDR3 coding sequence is TGTGCCAGTAGTATGCTGGCAGGGGTTTCCTACGAGCAGTACTTC. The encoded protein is CASSMLAGVSYEQYF. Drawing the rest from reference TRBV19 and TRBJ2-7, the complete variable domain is DGGITQSPKYLFRKEGQNVTLSCEQNLNHDAMYWYRQDPGQGLRLIYYSQIVNDFQKGDIAEGYSVSREKKESFPLTVTSAQKNPTAFYLCASSMLAGVSYEQYFGPGTRLTVT.

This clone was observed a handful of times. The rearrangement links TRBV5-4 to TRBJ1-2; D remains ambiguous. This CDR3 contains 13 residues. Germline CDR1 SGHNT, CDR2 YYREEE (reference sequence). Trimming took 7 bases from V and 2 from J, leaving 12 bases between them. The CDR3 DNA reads TGTGCCAGCCGTCTCTTTCCCAACTATGGCTACACCTTC. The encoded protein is CASRLFPNYGYTF.

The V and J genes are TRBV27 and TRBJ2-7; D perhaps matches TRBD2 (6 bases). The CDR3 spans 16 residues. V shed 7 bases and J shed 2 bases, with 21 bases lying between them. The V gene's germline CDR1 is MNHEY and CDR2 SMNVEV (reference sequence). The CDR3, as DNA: TGTGCCAGCACCTCGGGCGGGGTCACTCTCCCCTACGAGCAGTACGTC. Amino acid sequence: CASTSGGVTLPYEQYV.

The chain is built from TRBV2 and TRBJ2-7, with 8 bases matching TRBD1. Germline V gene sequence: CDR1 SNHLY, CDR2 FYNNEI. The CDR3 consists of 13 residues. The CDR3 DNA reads TGTGCCAGCAGTGGGACAGGGTCCTACGAGCAGCACGTC. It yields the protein CASSGTGSYEQHV.

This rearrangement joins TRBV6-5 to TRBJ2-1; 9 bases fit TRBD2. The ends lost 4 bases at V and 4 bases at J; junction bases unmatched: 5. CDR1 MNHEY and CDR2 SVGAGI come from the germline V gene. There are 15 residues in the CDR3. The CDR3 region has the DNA TGTGCCAGCAGTTTATTCCTAGCGGGGTACAATGAGCAGTTCTTC. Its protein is CASSLFLAGYNEQFF.

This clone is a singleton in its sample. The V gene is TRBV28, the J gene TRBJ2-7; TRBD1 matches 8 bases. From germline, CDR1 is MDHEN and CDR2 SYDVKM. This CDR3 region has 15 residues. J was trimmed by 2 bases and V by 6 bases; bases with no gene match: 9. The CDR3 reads CASSLGQDVTYEQYF. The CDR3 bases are TGTGCCAGCAGCTTGGGACAGGATGTAACCTACGAGCAGTACTTC.